One sample yielded the 3 T cell receptor beta chains listed below, sequenced in a study of blood T cell repertoires in COVID-19. The data were produced by immunoSEQ multiplex PCR, yet TCRdb's version contains in-frame clones alone and is incomplete. The sample lists more than 200,000 clones, over 75% occurring once. The sequenced sample consisted of peripheral blood. These receptor sequences come from a man older than 75 with acute or convalescent COVID-19.

This clone was observed a handful of times. The genes are TRBV18 and TRBJ1-1, with D uncertain. Germline V gene data show CDR1 as KGHSH and CDR2 as LQKENI. Between the trimmed V and J ends, which lost 1 base and 5 bases, there was a span of 5 bases. The CDR3 extends over 12 amino acids. As DNA, the CDR3 is TGTGCCAGCTCACCACGGCGGACTGAAGCTTTCTTT. It specifies CASSPRRTEAFF.

The gene calls are TRBV5-1 and TRBJ2-7, with D possibly matching TRBD1 (5 bases). V lost 0 bases, J lost 3 bases, and 10 bases lay in between. The CDR3 has 14 residues. Per germline, CDR1 SGHRS and CDR2 YFSETQ. The CDR3 protein is CASSLGGDIYEQYF. The CDR3 DNA reads TGCGCCAGCAGCTTGGGGGGCGACATCTACGAGCAGTACTTC.

J is TRBJ2-7 and V is TRBV24-1; 7 nucleotides align to TRBD1. The CDR3 extends over 17 amino acids. J gave up 0 bases and V 4 bases, and 11 bases lay outside the gene matches. Germline CDR1 is KGHDR and CDR2 is SFDVKD. In DNA form, the CDR3 reads TGTGCCACCAGTGACCCTATACAGGGGTTCTCCTCCTACGAGCAGTACGTC. It encodes CATSDPIQGFSSYEQYV.